This T cell receptor beta chain was documented in a study of shared clonotypes between healthy human individuals (dated by TCRdb to 2020 to 2022). A note on the overall study: The cohort comprised a couple of women and three men aged 18 to 49 years. To estimate repertoire size and how much clonotypes are shared between individuals, the study performed deep sequencing of blood TCR repertoires from roughly five healthy adults. For each donor, CD4 naive and CD4 memory were each run on three plates, CD8 naive on two plates, and CD8 memory on one plate. Libraries were prepared and TCR repertoires were sequenced by different laboratories using diverse techniques, in order to increase sequencing depth and limit assay-specific biases. Between about 0.9 and 8.9 billion PBMCs per donor were obtained by leukapheresis.

With regard to this clone: This receptor's antigen is unknown. No per-base quality is available; no much larger clone lies one base away.

Using the deep immunoSEQ assay, TCR CDR3 regions were amplified from genomic DNA by multiplex PCR. For each cell subset, the extracted genomic DNA was distributed evenly across all wells of several immunoSEQ 96-well plates, and each plate served as one replicate. Each replicate PCR for sorted subsets received around 0.2 ug genomic DNA, equal to tens of thousands of T cell genomes. The purified libraries were quantified using a Qubit 3.0 fluorometer, sized with a Bioanalyzer 2100, and then quantified again using the KAPA Library Quantification kit. Every immunoSEQ 96-well plate was sequenced on a dedicated single-read 150-cycle Illumina NextSeq 550 flow cell. In the authors' own workflow: Because the immunoSEQ output held only junctional sequences and lacked quality scores, the filtering could not match the filtering applied to full-length reads. To assign V/J genes and CDR3, sequences were annotated using PyIR, a Python wrapper for IgBLAST v1.9, with IMGT germline references. Reads were filtered out if the reads had weak V/J assignments (E-value above 1e-6), no CDR3, stop codons, out-of-frame junctions, or ambiguous translated residues. V3J clonotypes were defined as sequences sharing the same inferred V gene, J gene, and CDR3 amino acid sequence. To compute the percentage overlap between repertoires, the number of shared unique clonotypes was divided by the size of the smaller repertoire. RTK rarefaction, the Chao1 estimator, and Recon v2.1 estimates of unobserved clonotypes were used to assess repertoire richness. Generation probabilities were computed with OLGA for all TCRbeta clonotypes obtained by the gDNA method from four donors. The source is immuneACCESS, and TCRdb retained only in-frame sequences with V and J called. Part of the clones is not carried over; for the studies checked, unresolved V genes explain less than half of this, and the remainder is unexplained. V, J and clone size reflect that table, while D and trimming were determined from the DNA. A total of about 1,900,000 clones appear in this sample, roughly 94% of them only once. Jointly, the top ten make up under 1.5% of the sample.

The germline V gene gives CDR1 as SGDLS and CDR2 as YYNGEE. The CDR3 holds 19 amino acids from the cysteine to the phenylalanine. Just the 57-base CDR3 DNA is kept, in frame starting at base 1. From V the trimming removes 3 bases and from J it removes 1 base, while the gene matches leave 13 bases of the junction unaccounted for. CD8 naive samples were obtained by positive selection for CCR7 among CD45RO-negative cells, yielding a CD45RA+CCR7+ population from which TemRA cells were excluded. The donors were healthy, HIV-negative adults who had no recently reported acute infections or vaccinations. Every donor was a Caucasian adult living in Nashville, Tennessee, USA. After blood collection by leukapheresis, PBMCs were isolated using Ficoll-Histopaque density gradient centrifugation and then cryopreserved in the vapor phase of liquid nitrogen. Analytical flow cytometry was used to check the purity and quantity of every magnetically sorted T cell population. Each sorted fraction had its genomic DNA isolated and then quantified by UV absorbance on a Nanodrop 2000c.

What the study reported, not specific to this receptor: Higher generation probabilities were observed for clonotypes shared by all four sorted-subset donors than for non-shared clonotypes. Even with the large sequencing depth, rarefaction of the sorted-subset datasets indicated that sequencing was incomplete. Sharing across a few donors was observed for roughly 5% of naive CD4, over 3% of naive CD8, 2.3% of memory CD4, and around 0.44% of memory CD8 clonotypes. Naive subsets generally had larger estimated clonotype richness than memory subsets. Because the study included only a small number of donors, the genetic and exposure-history diversity represented was limited. Sampling was restricted to blood, and TCR repertoires in tissues likely differ from the TCR repertoires found in blood. Pairwise subsampling led to the expectation that sequencing depth would affect the degree of clonotype sharing among donors.

The TCR was taken from a man younger than 30 in good health. The sample comprised naive CD8+ T cells sorted from blood. Sample cell subset or site, as interpreted from the label and publication: CD45RA+CCR7+. The chain is assembled from TRBV9 and TRBJ2-2, with TRBD1 identical over 9 junction bases. Here the CDR3 is given as CASSARARTGERNTGELFF. The DNA is TGTGCCAGCAGCGCGCGGGCGCGGACAGGGGAGAGGAACACCGGGGAGCTGTTTTTT.